The TCR beta chain described here comes from a study of neoadjuvant nivolumab and ipilimumab in lung cancer (dated by TCRdb to 2018 to 2020). Background for the entire study: In the NEOSTAR trial, nivolumab was administered intravenously at 3 mg/kg on days 1, 15 and 29, and the combination arm also received ipilimumab 1 mg/kg on day 1 only. For each study arm, the primary endpoint of the trial was the rate of major pathologic response (MPR) in the intention-to-treat population. The trial treated under 50 patients with operable NSCLC: about 23 were randomized to nivolumab monotherapy and about 20 to nivolumab plus ipilimumab. The study compared TCR repertoires in pretherapy (baseline) peripheral blood with TCR repertoires in tumors resected at surgery after neoadjuvant immune checkpoint blockade. Matched pretherapy and resected tumor pairs were analyzed for seven patients: four treated with nivolumab and three with nivolumab plus ipilimumab.

Trimmed from V: 2 bases; trimmed from J: 0 bases; junction bases lacking a gene match: 18. The CDR1 and CDR2 encoded by the germline V gene are LGHNA and YSLEER. The CDR3, from cysteine to phenylalanine, totals 22 residues. Just CDR3 DNA is preserved here, 66 bases in frame from base 1. A remark on this clone: Its antigen has not been determined. No much larger clonotype is one base removed from it; base qualities were not supplied.

Preparation of the library involved the immunoSEQ multiplex PCR assay. Per the authors' processing: Repertoires were summarized in terms of richness and clonality, and significantly expanded and contracted clones between pre- and post-therapy samples were identified. TCRdb provides this immuneACCESS table in a form limited to in-frame rearrangements. Some clones are lacking; in checked studies, under half of them reflect an unresolved V gene, and why the rest are absent is not known. The DNA gave D and trimming, while V, J and clone size come from that table. The sample table lists about 18,000 clones, around three quarters of them with a count of one. Clones ranked in the top ten supply approximately 9% of the sample. General study outcomes and caveats: From pretherapy to surgery, increases in tumor T-cell richness and clonality were observed in three of three dual-therapy tumors but in only two of four nivolumab-treated tumors. A small number of samples underwent TCR sequencing. A positive correlation was observed between pretherapy blood TCR richness and richness in tumors resected after neoadjuvant therapy (Spearman R of about 0.8). Compared with tumor-adjacent uninvolved lung, resected tumors had greater TCR richness and clonality, and increases showed up in more of the dual-therapy-treated tumors. No significant correlation was found between TCR clonality and pathologic tumor regression, and only one major-pathologic-response sample was available for the clonality analysis.

The time point tag for this specimen amounts to: at surgical resection after neoadjuvant nivolumab +/- ipilimumab. The samples were taken from NEOSTAR, a phase 2 randomized trial in operable NSCLC that tested neoadjuvant nivolumab or nivolumab plus ipilimumab, followed by surgery. Recombination linked TRBV4-3 to TRBJ2-3, with 12 junctional bases fitting TRBD1. Sequenced material: tumor tissue, taken after neoadjuvant nivolumab, alone or with ipilimumab, at or shortly before surgery. The sequence was collected from an adult with non-small cell lung cancer. The CDR3 loop reads CASSQYLRGTGGLWRSTDTQYF. The DNA is TGCGCCAGCAGCCAATACCTTAGGGGGACAGGGGGCCTTTGGCGGAGCACAGATACGCAGTATTTT.